The present T cell receptor (beta chain) was sequenced within a study of blood T cells in healthy people across ages. The second PCR ran about 6 to 12 cycles with a sample-barcoded 5' primer and J-beta primers. TCRdb itself ran the 5' RACE reads through MiXCR, one entry per CDR3 protein. This sample yields around 400,000 distinct CDR3 sequences, of which 52% are seen a single time; 51% belongs to the top ten. Per sample, extraction of total RNA gave at least 6 micrograms in every case. The origin of this receptor is a man between 60 and 70 years old in good health. The sample consisted of blood.

CDR3 nucleotides: TGCGCCAGCAGCCACAAGGGGAGTAGTGCCGGGGAGCTGTTTTTT. Translation: CASSHKGSSAGELFF. The V and J genes are TRBV5-1 and TRBJ2-2; either TRBD1 or TRBD2 may fit D (5 bases each). Germline loops: CDR1 SGHRS, CDR2 YFSETQ. Trimming took off 4 bases at V and 6 bases at J, with 16 bases between the two ends. The CDR3 extends over 15 amino acids.